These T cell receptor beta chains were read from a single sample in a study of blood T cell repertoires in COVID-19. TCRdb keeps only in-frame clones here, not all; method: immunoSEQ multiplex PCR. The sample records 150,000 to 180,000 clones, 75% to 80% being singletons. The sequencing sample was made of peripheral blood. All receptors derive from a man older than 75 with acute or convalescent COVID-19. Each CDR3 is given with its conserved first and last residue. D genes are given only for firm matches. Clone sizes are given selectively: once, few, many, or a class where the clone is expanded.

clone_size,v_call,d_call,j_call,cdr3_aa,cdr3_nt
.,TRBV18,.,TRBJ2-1,CASSPPGLPPSNEQFF,TGTGCCAGCTCACCACCAGGACTGCCACCTTCCAATGAGCAGTTCTTC
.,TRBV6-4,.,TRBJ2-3,CASSDQQGADTQYF,TGTGCCAGCAGTGACCAACAGGGAGCGGATACGCAGTATTTT
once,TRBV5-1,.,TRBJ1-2,CASSLDDSAVGYGYTF,TGCGCCAGCAGCTTGGACGACAGTGCTGTTGGCTATGGCTACACCTTC
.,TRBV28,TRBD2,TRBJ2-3,CASSLGGLAGSDTQYF,TGTGCCAGCAGTTTAGGGGGACTAGCGGGGTCGGATACGCAGTATTTT
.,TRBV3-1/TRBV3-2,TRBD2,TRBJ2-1,CASSLSSGGNEQFF,TGTGCCAGCAGCCTCAGTAGCGGGGGGAATGAGCAGTTCTTC
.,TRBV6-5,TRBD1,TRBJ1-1,CASSYSTGTEAFF,TGTGCCAGCAGTTACTCGACAGGGACCGAAGCTTTCTTT
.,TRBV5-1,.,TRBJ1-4,CASSQGPNEKLFF,TGCGCCAGCTCCCAGGGCCCTAATGAAAAACTGTTTTTT
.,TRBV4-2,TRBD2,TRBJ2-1,CASSQARGGLDEQFF,TGTGCCAGCAGCCAAGCACGGGGGGGGCTGGATGAGCAGTTCTTC
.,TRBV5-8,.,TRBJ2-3,CASSLGDSSTDTQYF,TGTGCCAGCAGCTTAGGAGATTCTAGCACAGATACGCAGTATTTT
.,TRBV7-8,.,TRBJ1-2,CASSLEGDYYGYTF,TGTGCCAGCAGCTTAGAGGGAGACTACTATGGCTACACCTTC
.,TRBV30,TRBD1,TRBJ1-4,CAWSLATGANEKLFF,TGTGCCTGGAGCCTCGCGACAGGGGCTAATGAAAAACTGTTTTTT
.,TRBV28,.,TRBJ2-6,CASSQLAGLSGANVLTF,TGTGCCAGCAGTCAATTAGCTGGGTTGTCTGGGGCCAACGTCCTGACTTTC
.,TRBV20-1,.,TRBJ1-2,CSASIGREYGYTF,TGCAGTGCTAGTATTGGCAGGGAATATGGCTACACCTTC
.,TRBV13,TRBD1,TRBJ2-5,CASSSVDREETQYF,TGTGCCAGCAGCTCTGTCGACAGGGAGGAGACCCAGTACTTC
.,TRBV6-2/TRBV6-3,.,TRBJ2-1,CASSPGTYRGNEQFF,TGTGCCAGCAGTCCGGGGACATACCGCGGCAATGAGCAGTTCTTC
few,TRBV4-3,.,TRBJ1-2,CASSQDIGARVGYTF,TGCGCCAGCAGCCAAGATATAGGGGCTAGAGTTGGCTACACCTTC
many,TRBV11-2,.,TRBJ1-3,CASRFDSSTGNTIYF,TGTGCCAGCAGATTTGACAGTTCGACTGGAAACACCATATATTTT
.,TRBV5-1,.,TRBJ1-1,CASSLEKVGTEAFF,TGCGCCAGCAGCTTGGAAAAGGTCGGGACTGAAGCTTTCTTT
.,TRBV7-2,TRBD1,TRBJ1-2,CASSLMGTGGTYGYTF,TGTGCCAGCAGCTTAATGGGGACAGGGGGCACCTATGGCTACACCTTC
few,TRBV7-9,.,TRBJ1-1,CASSLLTPGAFF,TGTGCCAGCAGCTTATTGACCCCGGGAGCTTTCTTT
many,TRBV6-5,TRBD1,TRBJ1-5,CASSLDRGRRQPQHF,TGTGCCAGCAGTTTGGACAGGGGGCGCCGTCAGCCCCAGCATTTT
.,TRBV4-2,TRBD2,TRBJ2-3,CASSQEGSGGADTQYF,TGTGCCAGCAGCCAAGAGGGGAGCGGGGGGGCAGATACGCAGTATTTT
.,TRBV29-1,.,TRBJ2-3,CSVTPGDTQYF,TGCAGCGTGACCCCGGGAGATACGCAGTATTTT
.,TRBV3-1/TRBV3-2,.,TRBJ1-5,CASSQRAGGLSNQPQHF,TGTGCCAGCAGCCAACGAGCGGGGGGCTTGAGCAATCAGCCCCAGCATTTT
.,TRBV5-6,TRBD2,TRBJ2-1,CASSTLRVAGGQVEQFF,TGTGCCAGCAGCACCCTGAGGGTGGCGGGGGGTCAGGTTGAGCAGTTCTTC
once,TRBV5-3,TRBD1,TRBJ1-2,CARSGGTGRGYTF,TGTGCCAGAAGCGGAGGGACAGGGCGCGGCTACACCTTC
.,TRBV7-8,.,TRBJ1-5,CASSLARSKSNQPQHF,TGTGCCAGCAGCTTAGCTCGCAGTAAGAGCAATCAGCCCCAGCATTTT